The 21 T cell receptor beta chains listed next were all sequenced from one sample in a study of cytomegalovirus exposure and HLA in healthy donors. Use of 60 Vbeta and 13 Jbeta primers characterized the PCR. TCRdb's table, derived via immunoSEQ multiplex PCR, lists solely in-frame clones and lacks some. This table has around 300,000 clones, 70% to 90% appearing once. The sequencing input was PBMCs. The receptors stem from a woman between 18 and 29 years old in good health and CMV-seronegative.

The chain joins TRBV4-1 to TRBJ2-3, with 10 nucleotides matching TRBD2. Germline V gene sequence: CDR1 MGHRA, CDR2 YSYEKL. The CDR3 extends over 18 amino acids. The V segment lost 0 bases and the J segment 6 bases; nucleotides outside the gene matches: 12. Here the CDR3 reads CASSQDSLAGVTGDTQYF. Here the CDR3 DNA reads TGCGCCAGCAGCCAAGATTCCCTAGCGGGGGTTACAGGGGATACGCAGTATTTT.

The V call is TRBV19, the J call TRBJ1-1; 8 bases are shared with TRBD1. CDR1 and CDR2 (germline): LNHDA, SQIVND (reference sequence). CDR3 length equals 14 residues. Trimming cost V 11 bases and J 0 bases; bases outside gene matches: 8. The CDR3 DNA follows: TGTGCCGTCCTCGGACAGGGAATGAACACTGAAGCTTTCTTT. It codes for CAVLGQGMNTEAFF. Full variable domain (outside the CDR3, taken from reference TRBV19 and TRBJ1-1): DGGITQSPKYLFRKEGQNVTLSCEQNLNHDAMYWYRQDPGQGLRLIYYSQIVNDFQKGDIAEGYSVSREKKESFPLTVTSAQKNPTAFYLCAVLGQGMNTEAFFGQGTRLTVV.

This chain joins TRBV11-1 and TRBJ2-1; 8 bases fit TRBD2. The V gene's germline CDR1 is SGHAT and CDR2 FQDESV (reference sequence). The CDR3 spans 19 residues. With 1 base clipped from V and 0 bases from J, the junction kept 11 bases outside the gene matches. The CDR3 loop is CASSLDSASGRSSYNEQFF. In nucleotides, the CDR3 is TGTGCCAGCAGCTTAGATTCGGCTAGCGGGCGCAGCTCCTACAATGAGCAGTTCTTC. The variable domain in full, completed from reference TRBV11-1 and TRBJ2-1, reads EAEVAQSPRYKITEKSQAVAFWCDPISGHATLYWYRQILGQGPELLVQFQDESVVDDSQLPKDRFSAERLKGVDSTLKIQPAELGDSAMYLCASSLDSASGRSSYNEQFFGPGTRLTVL.

The genes are TRBV19 and TRBJ1-1; a possible D gene is TRBD1 (6 bases). The germline gives CDR1 LNHDA, CDR2 SQIVND (reference sequence). Deletions cut 5 bases from V and 1 base from J, with 11 bases between. The CDR3 loop spans 14 amino acids. In DNA, the CDR3 is TGTGCCAGTAGTCCCCAGGGGCGGAACACTGAAGCTTTCTTT. Encoded protein: CASSPQGRNTEAFF. The full variable domain, completed using reference TRBV19 and TRBJ1-1, is DGGITQSPKYLFRKEGQNVTLSCEQNLNHDAMYWYRQDPGQGLRLIYYSQIVNDFQKGDIAEGYSVSREKKESFPLTVTSAQKNPTAFYLCASSPQGRNTEAFFGQGTRLTVV.

This chain links TRBV28 with TRBJ1-2; no reliable D call. The CDR3 spans 16 residues. Trimming cost V 5 bases and J 2 bases, with 18 bases left between them. Germline CDR1 is MDHEN and CDR2 is SYDVKM. The CDR3 sequence: CASSRIRQRMNYGYTF. The CDR3 nucleotides are TGTGCCAGCAGTCGAATCAGACAAAGGATGAACTATGGCTACACCTTC.

In the case of this clone: The same CDR3 also results from other DNA sequences found in this sample. The chain is built from TRBV5-1 and TRBJ2-5, with D perhaps TRBD2 (6 bases). CDR1 is SGHRS, CDR2 YFSETQ, per germline. V shed 2 bases and J shed 2 bases, with 10 bases lying between them. The CDR3 spans 14 residues. The CDR3 is CASSFQGGQETQYF. CDR3 in DNA: TGCGCCAGCAGCTTCCAGGGAGGTCAAGAGACCCAGTACTTC.

CDR3 bases: TGTGCCAGCAGCGTAGGGACAGGGTTCGGTGAAGCTTTCTTT. It translates to CASSVGTGFGEAFF. The V call is TRBV9, the J call TRBJ1-1; 8 bases are a match to TRBD1. The CDR3 has 14 residues. Per germline, CDR1 SGDLS and CDR2 YYNGEE. V dropped 0 bases and J dropped 7; count of bases not matched to a gene: 5. Supplemented by reference TRBV9 and TRBJ1-1, the full variable domain reads DSGVTQTPKHLITATGQRVTLRCSPRSGDLSVYWYQQSLDQGLQFLIQYYNGEERAKGNILERFSAQQFPDLHSELNLSSLELGDSALYFCASSVGTGFGEAFFGQGTRLTVV.

The table lists this clone with a few counts. The chain joins TRBV19 to TRBJ2-3; no clear D gene. CDR1 LNHDA and CDR2 SQIVND come from the germline V gene (reference sequence). V gave up 3 bases and J gave up 2 bases, with 18 bases separating them. The CDR3 spans 17 residues. This chain's CDR3 is CASSIGSVLEVTDTQYF. The CDR3 nucleotides are TGTGCCAGTAGTATTGGGTCAGTATTAGAGGTCACAGATACGCAGTATTTT. Looking up the rest from reference TRBV19 and TRBJ2-3 gives the full variable domain: DGGITQSPKYLFRKEGQNVTLSCEQNLNHDAMYWYRQDPGQGLRLIYYSQIVNDFQKGDIAEGYSVSREKKESFPLTVTSAQKNPTAFYLCASSIGSVLEVTDTQYFGPGTRLTVL.

The J gene is TRBJ1-4, the V gene TRBV5-3, with TRBD1 matching 8 bases. TRBV5-3 is filed as an ORF, its function uncertain. The trim removed 1 base at V and 14 bases at J, leaving 10 bases unmatched. The CDR3 loop spans 14 amino acids. The CDR3 bases are TGTGCCAGAAGCTTGTGGGGGACAGGATCCAGTCTGTTTTTT. It specifies CARSLWGTGSSLFF.

J is TRBJ2-2 and V is TRBV2; tentative D call: TRBD2 (6 bases). Germline loops: CDR1 SNHLY, CDR2 FYNNEI. The length of the CDR3 is 14 residues. The ends were cut back, 8 bases at V and 5 bases at J, with 15 bases in the middle. CDR3 sequence (DNA): TGTGCCAGCGGTTCTGGACGGGGGACCGGGGAGCTGTTTTTT. It yields the protein CASGSGRGTGELFF. The variable domain in full, with the rest retrieved from reference TRBV2 and TRBJ2-2, is EPEVTQTPSHQVTQMGQEVILRCVPISNHLYFYWYRQILGQKVEFLVSFYNNEISEKSEIFDDQFSVERPDGSNFTLKIRSTKLEDSAMYFCASGSGRGTGELFFGEGSRLTVL.

V usage is TRBV4-1 and J usage is TRBJ1-3; D not certain. The CDR3 is 14 amino acids. The V end lost 2 bases, the J end lost 4 bases, and 9 bases lay between the germline ends. In germline, CDR1 is MGHRA, CDR2 YSYEKL. The DNA for the CDR3 is TGCGCCAGCAGCCAAAACAACAGAGGAAACACCATATATTTT. Translated, it gives CASSQNNRGNTIYF.

The chain recombines TRBV12-1 with TRBJ1-5; the table names TRBD1, a call not compared with the DNA. TRBV12-1 is described as a pseudogene. The CDR3 extends over 16 amino acids. DNA of the CDR3: TGTGCCAGCAGCTGGGGACAGGGGGTAAGTGATCAGCCCCAGCATTTT. Translating gives CASSWGQGVSDQPQHF.

The rearrangement joins TRBV6-1 to TRBJ1-1; D is unresolved. V was trimmed by 7 bases and J by 0 bases, leaving 3 bases between them. Germline V CDR1 and CDR2: MNHNS, SASEGT. The CDR3 is made up of 11 amino acids. This chain's CDR3 is CASIMNTEAFF. As DNA, the CDR3 is TGTGCCAGCATTATGAACACTGAAGCTTTCTTT.

The chain links TRBV5-1 to TRBJ2-1; perhaps TRBD2 as D (6 bases). V lost 0 bases, J lost 0 bases, and 10 bases lay in between. The CDR3 extends over 16 amino acids. Germline CDR1 and CDR2: SGHRS and YFSETQ. The CDR3 is CASSLGGGISYNEQFF. The CDR3 DNA sequence: TGCGCCAGCAGCTTGGGAGGAGGGATCTCCTACAATGAGCAGTTCTTC.

This clone occurred once. The chain joins TRBV5-5 to TRBJ2-2, with 9 bases identical to TRBD1. The V gene's germline CDR1 is SGHKS and CDR2 YYEKEE (reference sequence). The CDR3 is made up of 15 amino acids. J gave up 8 bases and V 5 bases, and 10 bases lay outside the gene matches. CDR3 nucleotide sequence: TGTGCCAGCAGGCCACCGGGACAGGGTCTAGGGGAGCTGTTTTTT. Translating gives CASRPPGQGLGELFF.

The J gene is TRBJ2-3, the V gene TRBV10-1; 7 positions match TRBD1. This CDR3 has 13 residues. Looked up from germline, CDR1 is WNHNN and CDR2 is SYGVQD (reference sequence). J lost 4 bases, V lost 8 bases, and 6 bases had no gene match. CDR3 DNA sequence: TGCGCCAGCTCGGGACAGCTTCCAGATACGCAGTATTTT. It translates to CASSGQLPDTQYF.

The chain recombines TRBV18 with TRBJ2-3, with TRBD2 identical over 7 bases. The germline V gene has CDR1 KGHSH and CDR2 LQKENI. CDR3 length: 18 residues. V trimming: 4 bases; J trimming: 2 bases; junction bases outside the gene matches: 15. This CDR3 is CASSLATTAGMTTDTQYF. The CDR3 region has the DNA TGTGCCAGCTCACTTGCGACCACAGCGGGGATGACCACAGATACGCAGTATTTT.

This clone has just one count. V usage is TRBV7-6 and J usage is TRBJ2-7, with D possibly TRBD2 on 6 matching bases. This CDR3 has 16 residues. The V end lost 2 bases, the J end lost 1 base, and 15 bases lay between the germline ends. Looked up from germline, CDR1 is SGHVS and CDR2 is FNYEAQ. The CDR3 region is CASSLRDGGNSYEQYF. For the CDR3, the DNA is TGTGCCAGCAGCTTACGTGACGGAGGGAATTCCTACGAGCAGTACTTC.

This chain uses TRBV18 with TRBJ2-5, with 7 bases matching TRBD2. The V and J ends lost 3 bases and 4 bases, in that order; junction bases with no gene match: 2. The CDR3 has 13 residues. Germline-derived CDR1 and CDR2 are KGHSH and LQKENI. The CDR3 protein is CASSPSGGETQYF. The CDR3 DNA sequence: TGTGCCAGCTCACCCTCGGGAGGAGAGACCCAGTACTTC.

This clone was counted once. This sequence joins TRBV9 and TRBJ1-4, with a tentative D call TRBD1 (5 bases). This CDR3 region has 15 residues. Deletions cut 0 bases from V and 5 bases from J, with 11 bases between. Germline CDR1 is SGDLS and CDR2 is YYNGEE. CDR3 DNA sequence: TGTGCCAGCAGCGTAGGTGGGGACTTAAATGAAAAACTGTTTTTT. It is translated as CASSVGGDLNEKLFF.

The gene calls are TRBV11-2 and TRBJ2-2, with 11 bases that match TRBD2. The V segment lost 5 bases and the J segment 3 bases; nucleotides outside the gene matches: 8. Germline V gene lookup returns CDR1 SGHAT and CDR2 FQNNGV. The CDR3 totals 17 residues. CDR3 bases: TGTGCCAGCAGCCCTAGCGGGGGGTTCGGGGACACCGGGGAGCTGTTTTTT. Translated, it gives CASSPSGGFGDTGELFF.